The text below deals with one T cell receptor beta chain. Its antigen remains unidentified. There are no base qualities to consult, and no much larger clone falls within one base. The Qiagen DNeasy Blood and Tissue Kit was used to extract total genomic DNA from the purified CD4+ T cells. The TCRbeta CDR3 region, defined according to IMGT, was amplified and sequenced using immunoSEQ immunosequencing protocols. The published analysis was carried out like this. Raw sequence data were preprocessed by the immunoSEQ service for PCR and sequencing error correction. Data were loaded into the immunoSEQ Analyzer and further analyzed with VDJtools v1.0.7. The paired Wilcoxon signed-rank test was used to test for differences between patients and controls. TCRdb holds this immuneACCESS table with in-frame rearrangements only. Some clones are missing; in checked studies, unresolved V genes explain under half, and the rest has no known cause. The V and J calls and the clone size are those of that table, but D and trimming were determined from the DNA. Present in this sample are about 18,000 clones, about 84% of which were seen just once. The ten largest clones add up to 0.82% of the sample.

Each depressed patient was pairwise matched to a non-depressed control for sex, age, current smoking status and body mass index. European descent was reported for all participants. Controls scored 5 or less on the Quick Inventory of Depressive Symptoms-Self Report and had no mood disorder, either currently or at any point in their lifetime. Major medical conditions, Axis I/II comorbidities, regular medication or illicit drug use, and drinking over 100 g alcohol a week were all grounds for excluding any participant. Roughly 30 ml of peripheral blood was collected from each participant into EDTA tubes. Magnetic negative selection with the BD IMag Human CD4 T Lymphocyte Enrichment Set was used to purify CD4+ T cells from thawed PBMCs. The CD4+ enrichment method typically yielded 85% to 95% purity as confirmed by flow cytometry. A subgroup of about five case-control pairs, chosen blind to chemokine receptor expression and flow-cytometric repertoire skewing results, underwent TCRbeta sequencing. All blood samples were drawn in the morning at 8:00 a.m., and PBMCs were separated by Ficoll-Hypaque gradient centrifugation. PBMCs were gradually cooled to -80 degrees C for cryopreservation and then kept in liquid nitrogen until assay.

The data originate from a study of untreated major depressive disorder (dated by TCRdb to 2016 to 2019). Regarding the complete study: This cross-sectional case-control study compared T cell phenotype and TCR repertoire between antidepressant-free major depressive disorder patients and individually matched non-depressed controls. Sequencing followed up flow-cytometry Vbeta 5.1, Vbeta 11 and Vbeta 22 usage differences observed in the whole cohort. Findings and caveats that apply to the study as a whole: In the sequencing data, TRBV25-01 and TRBV02-01 usage matched the flow-cytometry pattern but was not statistically significant. Because of the strict matching and exclusion criteria, the study sample was comparatively small, which limits how generalizable the findings are. Sequencing confirmed higher TRBV05-01 (Vbeta 5.1) usage among CD4+ T cells of depressed patients than controls, with p = 0.040 in a one-tailed test. For the sequencing comparisons, planned one-tailed tests were run on just three Vbeta families that had been chosen in advance. The top five TRBV05-01 clones in every sequenced subject were all private clones.

The germline V gene (reference sequence) yields MNHEY for CDR1 and SMNVEV for CDR2. V trim: 2 bases; J trim: 4 bases; unmatched bases: 11. The CDR3 has 19 amino acids, counting the end cysteine and phenylalanine. Just CDR3 DNA is preserved here, 57 bases in frame from base 1. The source of this sequence is a woman aged 25 to 45 in good health. This sequence uses TRBV27 and TRBJ2-3; TRBD2 agrees with 14 junctional bases. Material: CD4+ T cells from PBMCs. The CDR3 is CASSLGWGRTSGRPDTQYF. The nucleotide sequence reads as follows: TGTGCCAGCAGTTTAGGTTGGGGTCGGACTAGCGGGAGGCCAGATACGCAGTATTTT.